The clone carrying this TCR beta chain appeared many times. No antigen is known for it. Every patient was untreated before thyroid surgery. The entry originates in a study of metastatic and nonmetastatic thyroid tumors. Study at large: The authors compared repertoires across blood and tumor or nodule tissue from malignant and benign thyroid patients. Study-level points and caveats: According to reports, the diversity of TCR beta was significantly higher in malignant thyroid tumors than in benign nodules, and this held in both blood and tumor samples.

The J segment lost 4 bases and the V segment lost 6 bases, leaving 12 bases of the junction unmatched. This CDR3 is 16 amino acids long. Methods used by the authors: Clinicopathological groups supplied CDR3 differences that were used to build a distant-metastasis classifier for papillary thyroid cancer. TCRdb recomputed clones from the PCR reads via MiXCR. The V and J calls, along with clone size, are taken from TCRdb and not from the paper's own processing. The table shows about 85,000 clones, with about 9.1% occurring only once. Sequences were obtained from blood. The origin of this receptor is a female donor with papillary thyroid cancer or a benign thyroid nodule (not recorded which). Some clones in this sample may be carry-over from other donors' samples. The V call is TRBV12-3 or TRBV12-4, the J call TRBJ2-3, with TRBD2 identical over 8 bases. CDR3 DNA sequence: TGTGCCAGCAGCCCAGCCGGCGGGAGGCACTCAGATACGCAGTATTTT. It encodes CASSPAGGRHSDTQYF.